The sequence of this T cell receptor beta chain was determined in a study of T cell responses to AZD1222 COVID-19 vaccine. Findings and limits, study-wide: Donors, mostly white British, included more females; clonal diversity was possibly underestimated.

Germline loops: CDR1 SGHDT, CDR2 YYEEEE. This CDR3 is 16 amino acids long. Trimming stripped 4 bases from V and 2 bases from J, with 15 bases between. Generated by immunoSEQ multiplex PCR, the TCRdb table keeps only in-frame clones and is missing some. The data show 150,000 to 160,000 clones, around nine tenths seen once. This clone came up a few times. What it binds is unknown. The receptor was derived from an adult who had recovered from COVID-19. The chain joins TRBV5-6 to TRBJ2-2; D might be TRBD1 (6 bases). The starting material was peripheral blood, obtained after recovery from COVID-19. The CDR3 protein is CASSEQGLLNTGELFF. For the CDR3, the DNA is TGTGCCAGCAGCGAGCAGGGGCTACTTAACACCGGGGAGCTGTTTTTT.